A selection of T cell receptor beta chains follows, all from one sample in a study of patients and donors after allogeneic stem cell transplantation. TCRdb ran MiXCR on the RT-PCR reads and lists one entry per CDR3 protein. The table includes about 410,000 distinct CDR3 sequences, approximately 16% detected once. The material sequenced was blood, either unsorted or a sorted T cell fraction (not recorded which). The receptors derive from a human donor who was either an allogeneic HSCT recipient or a stem cell or donor lymphocyte infusion donor (not recorded which). It is not recorded whose cells these are; they may come from a transplant donor. The CDR3 runs from the conserved cysteine through the conserved F or W. A D gene is named only where the DNA matches it firmly. For some rows the clone size is stated as once, few or many, or as a class when expanded; others skip it.

d_call	clone_size	v_call	j_call	cdr3_nt	cdr3_aa
TRBD1	many	TRBV5-1	TRBJ2-1	TGCGCCAGCAGCTTAGGCCGGGACAGGGTTGAGGTCAGCTCCAATGAGCAGTTCTTC	CASSLGRDRVEVSSNEQFF
-	-	TRBV15	TRBJ1-1	TGTGCCACCAGCAGAACCACCCATGTTCGGCCTGAAGCTTTCTTT	CATSRTTHVRPEAFF
-	few	TRBV24-1	TRBJ2-1	TGTGCCACCAGTGAGCAAGGGACCGGGAAATACAATGAGCAGTTCTTC	CATSEQGTGKYNEQFF
TRBD2	-	TRBV25-1	TRBJ2-7	TGTGCCAGCAGGACTAGCGGGAGCATGGAGCAGTACTTC	CASRTSGSMEQYF
-	many	TRBV6-5	TRBJ2-1	TGTGCCAGCAGTTACGGCAATGAGCAGTTCTTC	CASSYGNEQFF
-	few	TRBV2	TRBJ2-7	TGTGCCAGCACCGACCCGCGGTACGAGCAGTACTTC	CASTDPRYEQYF
-	few	TRBV12-3/TRBV12-4	TRBJ1-6	TGTGCCAGCACCCTAAATGCACAGGCATACTATTCACCCCTCCACTTT	CASTLNAQAYYSPLHF
-	-	TRBV4-3	TRBJ2-1	TGCGCCAGCAGCCAAGTCGGCGGATCCTACAATGAGCAGTTCTTC	CASSQVGGSYNEQFF
-	-	TRBV11-2	TRBJ1-2	TGTGCCAGCAGCGGAAAGGACCAGAATGGCTACACCTTC	CASSGKDQNGYTF
-	few	TRBV27	TRBJ1-5	TGTGCCAGCAGTTTCAGTCCGGGACATCAAGGTGGCAATCAGCCCCAGCATTTT	CASSFSPGHQGGNQPQHF
TRBD2	-	TRBV2	TRBJ2-1	TGTGCCAGCAGTGGGCGGGAGGGCGACTACAATGAGCAGTTCTTC	CASSGREGDYNEQFF
TRBD2	-	TRBV27	TRBJ2-7	TGTGCCAGCAGTAGTAGCGGGAGCCCCTACGAGCAGTACTTC	CASSSSGSPYEQYF
TRBD2	few	TRBV20-1	TRBJ2-3	TGCAGTGCTGATCCCGGGAGGAAGACAGATACGCAGTATTTT	CSADPGRKTDTQYF
TRBD1	few	TRBV2	TRBJ1-2	TGTGCCAGCAGCGTATACACAGGACCCGGACAGGGCTCCTATGGCTACACCTTC	CASSVYTGPGQGSYGYTF
-	few	TRBV6-2/TRBV6-3	TRBJ2-3	TGTGCCGTGGGGCAGAGCACAGATACGCAGTATTTT	CAVGQSTDTQYF
TRBD2	-	TRBV4-1	TRBJ2-7	TGCGCCAGCACTCTGACTAGCGGGAGCCGCGAGCAGTACTTC	CASTLTSGSREQYF
-	few	TRBV27	TRBJ1-1	TGTGCCAGCAGTTTACGAGGGTCAATGAACACTGAAGCTTTCTTT	CASSLRGSMNTEAFF
-	-	TRBV20-1	TRBJ1-5	TGCAGTGCTAGAGTTGGGACTATCAATCAGCCCCAGCATTTT	CSARVGTINQPQHF
-	-	TRBV9	TRBJ2-1	TGTGCCAGCAGCGTAGGGGGTAGCCCCCCTGAGCAGTTCTTC	CASSVGGSPPEQFF
TRBD1	few	TRBV6-5	TRBJ1-1	TGTGCCAGCCACAGGGGAGGGTCTGAAGCTTTCTTT	CASHRGGSEAFF
TRBD1	few	TRBV9	TRBJ2-7	TGTGCCAGCAGCTCCACCGGGACAGGGGGCGAGCAGTACTTC	CASSSTGTGGEQYF
-	few	TRBV16	TRBJ2-7	TGTGCCAGCAGCCATGGAGCAGGGACGAACGAGCAGTACTTC	CASSHGAGTNEQYF
TRBD1	few	TRBV2	TRBJ2-7	TGTGCCAGCTCCGGGACAGCACCCCGAGACATCTACGAGCAGTACTTC	CASSGTAPRDIYEQYF
-	-	TRBV5-1	TRBJ2-7	TGCGCCAGCAGCTTGGAGGCAGGGCCTTCCTACGAGCAGTACTTC	CASSLEAGPSYEQYF
-	-	TRBV6-1	TRBJ1-4	TGTGCCAGCAGCCGACCCGGGACCTCGGGTGAAAAACTGTTTTTT	CASSRPGTSGEKLFF
-	few	TRBV2	TRBJ2-2	TGTGCCAGCAGCCCTCCCGGGACAAAGAACACCGGGGAGCTGTTTTTT	CASSPPGTKNTGELFF
TRBD1	few	TRBV27	TRBJ1-5	TGTGCCAGCAGTTTATCGGGGGACAGGGTGATGTTCAATCAGCCCCAGCATTTT	CASSLSGDRVMFNQPQHF
-	few	TRBV15	TRBJ2-7	TGTGCCACCAGCAGAGATGGTGGTAAAGGGAGCTCCTACGAGCAGTACTTC	CATSRDGGKGSSYEQYF
TRBD2	few	TRBV27	TRBJ2-3	TGTGCCAGCAGTTTATCCCCTGGGCTAGCGGGGTACACAGATACGCAGTATTTT	CASSLSPGLAGYTDTQYF
TRBD1	-	TRBV6-2/TRBV6-3	TRBJ2-7	TGTGCCAGCAGCCTAACCCGGACAGGGGCCCCCGAGCAGTACTTC	CASSLTRTGAPEQYF
-	-	TRBV25-1	TRBJ2-7	TGTGCCAGCAGTGAAGCCCCCTCCCTTGGGTGGTACTTC	CASSEAPSLGWYF
-	many	TRBV2	TRBJ1-5	TGTGCCAGCAGTGAAGCAGAGGGCCTCAATCAGCCCCAGCATTTT	CASSEAEGLNQPQHF
TRBD1	-	TRBV11-3	TRBJ2-7	TGTGCCAGCAGCTCGGGACAGGGTATCTACGAGCAGTACTTC	CASSSGQGIYEQYF
-	few	TRBV9	TRBJ2-6	TGTGCCAGCAGCGTAATCGGTGGGTCCAACGTCCTGACTTTC	CASSVIGGSNVLTF
-	many	TRBV20-1	TRBJ2-7	TGCAGTGCTAGAGCCCTGGTCCTTGCGGAGAGCTCCTACGAGCAGTACTTC	CSARALVLAESSYEQYF
TRBD1	-	TRBV3-1	TRBJ1-4	TGTGCCAGCAGCAACTCCGGGACAGGGGGCGAAAAACTGTTTTTT	CASSNSGTGGEKLFF
-	few	TRBV6-5	TRBJ2-3	TGTGCCAGCAGTTACGAAGGGAGTAGGAGTACGCAGTATTTT	CASSYEGSRSTQYF
TRBD1	-	TRBV28	TRBJ2-7	TGTGCCAGCAGTCCCGGACAGGGGCCAACTTACGAGCAGTACTTC	CASSPGQGPTYEQYF
-	few	TRBV7-9	TRBJ1-4	TGTGCCAGCAGCCCAATCACAATCTGGAGGGAAAAACTGTTTTTT	CASSPITIWREKLFF
TRBD1	-	TRBV4-3	TRBJ1-1	TGCGCCAGCAGCCAAGATTCGCCAGGGGGCGAAGCTTTCTTT	CASSQDSPGGEAFF
TRBD1	-	TRBV19	TRBJ1-1	TGTGCCAGTAGTATAGTAGACAGGGGAGTGGCTGAAGCTTTCTTT	CASSIVDRGVAEAFF
TRBD2	many	TRBV12-3/TRBV12-4	TRBJ2-7	TGTGCCAGCAGCAAAGCGGGAGGGGTTCTCGAGCAGTACTTC	CASSKAGGVLEQYF
TRBD2	many	TRBV12-3/TRBV12-4	TRBJ2-5	TGTGCCAGCAGTCCGTCGGGAAGAGCGGGGGGCCAAGAGACCCAGTACTTC	CASSPSGRAGGQETQYF
TRBD2	-	TRBV20-1	TRBJ2-1	TGCAGTGCTAGTCTTCTAGCGGGGCTTTACAATGAGCAGTTCTTC	CSASLLAGLYNEQFF
TRBD2	few	TRBV5-1	TRBJ2-3	TGCGCCAGCAGCCGACTAGCGGAGGATACGCAGTATTTT	CASSRLAEDTQYF
-	-	TRBV3-1	TRBJ2-1	TGTGCCAGCAGCCAAGTCGTGAGCGGTGAGCAGTTCTTC	CASSQVVSGEQFF
-	few	TRBV4-1	TRBJ2-3	TGCGCCAGCAGCCAAGATCAGGGGAGCACAGATACGCAGTATTTT	CASSQDQGSTDTQYF
-	-	TRBV20-1	TRBJ1-1	TGCAGTGCCTTCGTTCCTTTTGAAGCTTTCTTT	CSAFVPFEAFF
TRBD2	few	TRBV19	TRBJ2-1	TGTGCCAGTAGTAGGAGGGAGGGGTACAATGAGCAGTTCTTC	CASSRREGYNEQFF
TRBD1	-	TRBV5-5	TRBJ2-3	TGTGCCAGCAGCTTGTGGGACAGGGGCACAGATACGCAGTATTTT	CASSLWDRGTDTQYF
TRBD1	-	TRBV6-1	TRBJ2-7	TGTGCCAGCATGCCCCGGACAGGGCACCCCTACGAGCAGTACTTC	CASMPRTGHPYEQYF